The 10 T cell receptor beta chains listed next were all sequenced from one sample in a study of spatial heterogeneity in lung cancer. The time point here: sample taken at primary tumor resection. TCRdb ran MiXCR on the 5' RACE reads and lists one entry per CDR3 protein. Of roughly 80,000 distinct CDR3 sequences in the sample, about 8% were seen once. The sequencing here drew on PBMCs, taken at surgery. These receptors originate from a male donor with early-stage non-small cell lung cancer.

This clonotype was observed many times. The chain joins TRBV7-9 to TRBJ2-6; D may be TRBD1 (6 bases). CDR1 is SEHNR and CDR2 is FQNEAQ in the germline V gene (reference sequence). This CDR3 comprises 15 residues. Trimming took off 3 bases at V and 3 bases at J, with 9 bases between the two ends. The CDR3 DNA sequence: TGTGCCAGCAGCTTTAACAGGGTTGGGGCCAACGTCCTGACTTTC. This codes for CASSFNRVGANVLTF.

This clonotype has more than one count but fewer than ten. This chain links TRBV12-3 or TRBV12-4 with TRBJ2-2; D ambiguous. The CDR3 contains 13 residues. The V and J ends lost 2 bases and 6 bases respectively, with 7 bases between them. This CDR3 is CASSLMAAGELFF. The CDR3 bases are TGTGCCAGCAGTTTAATGGCAGCCGGGGAGCTGTTTTTT.

This clonotype was seen many times. The chain recombines TRBV9 with TRBJ1-2, with TRBD1 as a possible D gene (5 bases). CDR1 and CDR2 (germline): SGDLS, YYNGEE. The CDR3 totals 15 residues. Deletions cut 4 bases from V and 3 bases from J, with 16 bases between. CDR3 DNA: TGTGCCAGCAGCCCTTACGGAGGGACTTACTATGGCTACACCTTC. Protein sequence: CASSPYGGTYYGYTF.

This clonotype was seen at least ten times. The chain uses TRBV5-5 and TRBJ1-1; D is possibly TRBD1 (6 bases). Trimming took 4 bases from V and 3 from J, leaving 16 bases between them. The CDR3 spans 15 residues. CDR1 SGHKS and CDR2 YYEKEE come from the germline V gene (reference sequence). CDR3 nucleotide sequence: TGTGCCAGCAGCCCAATTCCGGGGGCTGACACTGAAGCTTTCTTT. It translates to CASSPIPGADTEAFF.

The chain links TRBV5-1 to TRBJ2-7; unclear D gene. V lost 0 bases and J 6 bases, leaving 10 bases between the germline ends. Germline loops: CDR1 SGHRS, CDR2 YFSETQ. There are 13 residues in the CDR3. CDR3 protein: CASSLEGLGEQYF. The CDR3 bases are TGCGCCAGCAGCTTGGAAGGTCTAGGCGAGCAGTACTTC.

This clonotype was seen many times. The chain combines TRBV6-6 with TRBJ2-1; D gene ambiguous. The CDR3 contains 13 residues. V lost 0 bases and J 7 bases, leaving 7 bases between the germline ends. Per germline, CDR1 MNHNY and CDR2 SVGAGI (reference sequence). As DNA, the CDR3 is TGTGCCAGCAGTTACTCGCAGACGAATGAGCAGTTCTTC. It specifies CASSYSQTNEQFF.

This clonotype was seen a handful of times. The rearrangement links TRBV7-1 to TRBJ2-3; D not certain. TRBV7-1 is an ORF; its function is uncertain. The CDR3 is 15 amino acids. Trimming stripped 3 bases from V and 0 bases from J, with 10 bases between. CDR3 coding DNA: TGTGCCAGCAGCTCCCGACCTTCTAGCACAGATACGCAGTATTTT. Translation: CASSSRPSSTDTQYF.

In its sample, this clonotype was seen many times. The chain has TRBV4-1 and TRBJ1-6; no definite D call. The CDR3 runs 15 residues. Trimming cost V 0 bases and J 5 bases, with 8 bases left between them. Looked up from germline, CDR1 is MGHRA and CDR2 is YSYEKL. CDR3 loop: CASSQEVSNNSPLHF. The CDR3 DNA is TGCGCCAGCAGCCAAGAGGTATCCAATAATTCACCCCTCCACTTT.

The sample holds many counts of this clonotype. V gene TRBV20-1 combines with J gene TRBJ2-3; D is ambiguous. The CDR3 totals 14 residues. Germline V gene lookup returns CDR1 DFQATT and CDR2 SNEGSKA (reference sequence). Trimming took 0 bases from V and 2 from J, leaving 9 bases between them. The CDR3 sequence is CSARDPRSTDTQYF. The CDR3 DNA reads TGCAGTGCTAGAGATCCTCGGTCCACAGATACGCAGTATTTT.

This clonotype was seen at least ten times. The J gene is TRBJ2-1, the V gene TRBV9; D is perhaps TRBD1 or TRBD2 (5 bases each). The length of the CDR3 is 15 residues. CDR1 and CDR2 from the germline V gene are SGDLS and YYNGEE. With 0 bases removed from V and 3 bases from J, the gap between germline ends came to 10 bases. The CDR3: CASSVEGRRYNEQFF. CDR3 coding DNA: TGTGCCAGCAGCGTAGAGGGGAGACGCTACAATGAGCAGTTCTTC.